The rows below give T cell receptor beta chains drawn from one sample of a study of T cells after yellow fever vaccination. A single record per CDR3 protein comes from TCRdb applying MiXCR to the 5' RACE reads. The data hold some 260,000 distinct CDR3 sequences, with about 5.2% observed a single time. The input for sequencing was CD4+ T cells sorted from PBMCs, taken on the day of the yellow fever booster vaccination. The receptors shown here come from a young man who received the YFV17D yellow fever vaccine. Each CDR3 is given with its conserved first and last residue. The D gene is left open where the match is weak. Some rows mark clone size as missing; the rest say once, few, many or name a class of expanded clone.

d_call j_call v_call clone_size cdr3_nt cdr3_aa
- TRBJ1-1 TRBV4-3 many TGCGCCAGCAGCCAAGTGAGGGTCACTGAAGCTTTCTTT CASSQVRVTEAFF
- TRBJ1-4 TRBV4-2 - TGTGCCAGCAGCCAAGGTTCCGGGAATGAAAAACTGTTTTTT CASSQGSGNEKLFF
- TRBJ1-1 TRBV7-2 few TGTGCCAGCAGCTTTAGGCCGATCCTCCTCAATTTTGAAGCTTTCTTT CASSFRPILLNFEAFF
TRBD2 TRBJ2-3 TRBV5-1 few TGCGCCAGCAGCTTAGCGGGGGAAAGCACAGATACGCAGTATTTT CASSLAGESTDTQYF
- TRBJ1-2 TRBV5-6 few TGTGCCAGCAGATCACAGGGCGGGGGCTATGGCTACACCTTC CASRSQGGGYGYTF
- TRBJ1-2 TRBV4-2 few TGTGCCAGCAGCCCAGACACTTCGGACATCAAGGGCTACACCTTC CASSPDTSDIKGYTF
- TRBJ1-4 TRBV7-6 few TGTGCCAGCAGCCTTAGCGTGGCTAATGAAAAACTGTTTTTT CASSLSVANEKLFF
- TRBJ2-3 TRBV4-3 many TGCGCCAGCAGCCAAGAAACGCCCCGGGCGGGTGGTACGCAGTATTTT CASSQETPRAGGTQYF
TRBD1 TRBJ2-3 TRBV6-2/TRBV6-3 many TGTGCCAGCAGTTACAGGGGGCCCACAGATACGCAGTATTTT CASSYRGPTDTQYF
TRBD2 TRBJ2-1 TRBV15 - TGTGCCACCAGCAGCCAACTAGCGGGGGGGAGAGATGAGCAGTTCTTC CATSSQLAGGRDEQFF
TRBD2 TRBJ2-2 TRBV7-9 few TGTGCCAGCAGCTTCCGAGGGGCTAGCGGAAACACCGGGGAGCTGTTTTTT CASSFRGASGNTGELFF
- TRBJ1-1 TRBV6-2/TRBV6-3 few TGTGCCAGCAGTTACGGCTATGAAGCTTTCTTT CASSYGYEAFF
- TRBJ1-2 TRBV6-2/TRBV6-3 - TGTGCCAGCCATACGACACTACCGGGGGGCTACACCTTC CASHTTLPGGYTF
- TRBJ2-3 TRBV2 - TGTGCCAGCACCAGGACCGCGAACACAGATACGCAGTATTTT CASTRTANTDTQYF
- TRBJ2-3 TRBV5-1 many TGCGCCAGCAGCTCCCAGCTTCCCACAGATACGCAGTATTTT CASSSQLPTDTQYF
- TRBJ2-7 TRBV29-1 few TGCAGCGCCCGAACTCAGGAGAGGGAAATCTACGAGCAGTACTTC CSARTQEREIYEQYF
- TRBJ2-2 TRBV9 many TGTGCCAGCTCACCCGGGCCGAACACCGGGGAGCTGTTTTTT CASSPGPNTGELFF
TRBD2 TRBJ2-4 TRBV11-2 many TGTGCCAGCAGCCGACTAGCGGGGGACTCCGTAGCCAAAAACATTCAGTACTTC CASSRLAGDSVAKNIQYF
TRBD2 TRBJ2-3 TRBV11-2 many TGTGCCAGCAGCTCTCCGTCTAGCGGGGGGGATACGCAGTATTTT CASSSPSSGGDTQYF
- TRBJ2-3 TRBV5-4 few TGTGCCAGCAGCTTACGCCGGGACGGCCGCACAGATACGCAGTATTTT CASSLRRDGRTDTQYF
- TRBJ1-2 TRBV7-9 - TGTGCCAGCAGCTTCGTGGAGGGGACGTTCTATGGCTACACCTTC CASSFVEGTFYGYTF
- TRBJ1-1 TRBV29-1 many TGCAGCGTTAGACAGACGAACACTGAAGCTTTCTTT CSVRQTNTEAFF
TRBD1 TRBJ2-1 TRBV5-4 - TGTGCCAGCAGCGGAAGGACAGGGGAGGCCTACAATGAGCAGTTCTTC CASSGRTGEAYNEQFF
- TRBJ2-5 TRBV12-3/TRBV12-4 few TGTGCCAGCAGCCTTGGAGGGACGGCCAAGACCCAGTACTTC CASSLGGTAKTQYF
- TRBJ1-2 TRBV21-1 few TGTGCCAGCAGCAAAGGGGGCCGTCCCTATGGCTACACCTTC CASSKGGRPYGYTF
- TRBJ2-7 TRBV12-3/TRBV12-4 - TGTGCCAGCAGCCCTGGGCGGGGATCCTACGAGCAGCACTTC CASSPGRGSYEQHF
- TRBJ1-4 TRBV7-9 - TGTGCCAGCAGCCTCAACACAGGGCAGAATGAAAAACTGTTTTTT CASSLNTGQNEKLFF
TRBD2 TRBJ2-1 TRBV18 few TGTGCCAGCTCACTCGGACTAGCGCCTGAGCAGTTCTTC CASSLGLAPEQFF
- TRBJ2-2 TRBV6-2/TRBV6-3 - TGTGCCAGCAGTCGGACACTCCCGAACACCGGGGAGCTGTTTTTT CASSRTLPNTGELFF
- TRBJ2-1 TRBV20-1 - TGCAGTGCTGATAGCGGCTACAATGAGCAGTTCTTC CSADSGYNEQFF
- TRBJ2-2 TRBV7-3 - TGTGCCAGCGCCGGGACGGGGGGCCCCGGGGAGCTGTTTTTT CASAGTGGPGELFF
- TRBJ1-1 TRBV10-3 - TGTGCCATCAGTGGAGGCAGGATGGACACTGAAGCTTTCTTT CAISGGRMDTEAFF
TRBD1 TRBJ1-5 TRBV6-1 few TGTGCCAGCAGCCCCACGGGACAGGATAATCAGCCCCAGCATTTT CASSPTGQDNQPQHF
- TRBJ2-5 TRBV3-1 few TGTGCCAGCAGCCAAGGCGGGGGCCAGGGAGAGACCCAGTACTTC CASSQGGGQGETQYF
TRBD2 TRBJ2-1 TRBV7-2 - TGTGCCAGCAGCCGACCGGGACTAGCTTACAATGAGCAGTTCTTC CASSRPGLAYNEQFF
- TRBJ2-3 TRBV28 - TGTGCCAGCAGTTTCCTCGGCGGATTTGGCACAGATACGCAGTATTTT CASSFLGGFGTDTQYF
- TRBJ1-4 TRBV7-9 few TGTGCCAGCAGTCTTCGACAGGACCTCTTTAATGAAAAACTGTTTTTT CASSLRQDLFNEKLFF
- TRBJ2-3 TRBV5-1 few TGCGCCAGCAGACGGACCGGGACCACTTCGGATACGCAGTATTTT CASRRTGTTSDTQYF
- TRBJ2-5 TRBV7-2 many TGTGCCAGCAGCTTAACGACGGGAGAGACCCAGTACTTC CASSLTTGETQYF
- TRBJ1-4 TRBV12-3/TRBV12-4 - TGTGCCAGCAGTTTGGGGCCGGGAGGGAACGAAAAACTGTTTTTT CASSLGPGGNEKLFF
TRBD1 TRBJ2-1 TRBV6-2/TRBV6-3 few TGTGCCAGCAGTTATCAGGGGGTGTCCGAGCAGTTCTTC CASSYQGVSEQFF
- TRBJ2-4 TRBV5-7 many TGTGCCAGGAGGGGTTTAGCCAAAAACATTCAGTACTTC CARRGLAKNIQYF
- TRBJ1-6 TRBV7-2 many TGTGCCACCCCGGGTCCGGGGCCCAATTCACCCCTCCACTTT CATPGPGPNSPLHF
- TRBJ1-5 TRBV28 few TGTGCCAGCAGAACTACAGGGCTTGGCCCTCGACGGCCCCAGCATTTT CASRTTGLGPRRPQHF
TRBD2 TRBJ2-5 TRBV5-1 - TGCGCCAGCAGCTTAGGACTAGCGGGGGGCCGAGAGACCCAGTACTTC CASSLGLAGGRETQYF
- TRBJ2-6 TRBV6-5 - TGTGCCAGTGGGTCGGAGAGTACTGGGGCCAACGTCCTGACTTTC CASGSESTGANVLTF